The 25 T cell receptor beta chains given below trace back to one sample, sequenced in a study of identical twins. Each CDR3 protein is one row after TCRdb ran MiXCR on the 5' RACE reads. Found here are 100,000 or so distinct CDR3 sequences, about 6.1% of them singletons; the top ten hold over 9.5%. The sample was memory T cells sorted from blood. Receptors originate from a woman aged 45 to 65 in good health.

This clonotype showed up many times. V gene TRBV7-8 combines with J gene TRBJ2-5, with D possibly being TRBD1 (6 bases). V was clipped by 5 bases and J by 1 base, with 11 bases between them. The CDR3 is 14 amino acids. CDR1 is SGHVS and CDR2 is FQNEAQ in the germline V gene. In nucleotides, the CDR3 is TGTGCCAGCAGCAAACGACAGGCCCAAGAGACCCAGTACTTC. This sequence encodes CASSKRQAQETQYF.

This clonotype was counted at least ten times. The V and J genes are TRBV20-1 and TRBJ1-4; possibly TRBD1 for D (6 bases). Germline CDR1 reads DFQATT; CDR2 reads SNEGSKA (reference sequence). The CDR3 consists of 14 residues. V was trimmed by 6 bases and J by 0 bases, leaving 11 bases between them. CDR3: CSAATGTTNEKLFF. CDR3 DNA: TGCAGTGCCGCCACAGGGACAACTAATGAAAAACTGTTTTTT.

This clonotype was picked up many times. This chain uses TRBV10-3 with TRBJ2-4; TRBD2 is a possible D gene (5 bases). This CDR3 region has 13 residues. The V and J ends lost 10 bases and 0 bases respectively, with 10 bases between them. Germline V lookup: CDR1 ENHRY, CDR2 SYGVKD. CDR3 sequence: CATRGLAKNIQYF. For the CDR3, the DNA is TGTGCCACCAGAGGACTAGCCAAAAACATTCAGTACTTC.

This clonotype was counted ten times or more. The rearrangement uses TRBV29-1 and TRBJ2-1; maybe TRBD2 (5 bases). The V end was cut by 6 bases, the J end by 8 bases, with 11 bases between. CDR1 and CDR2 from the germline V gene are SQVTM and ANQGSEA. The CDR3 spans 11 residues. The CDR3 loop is CSVEEAHEQFF. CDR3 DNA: TGCAGCGTCGAGGAGGCGCATGAGCAGTTCTTC.

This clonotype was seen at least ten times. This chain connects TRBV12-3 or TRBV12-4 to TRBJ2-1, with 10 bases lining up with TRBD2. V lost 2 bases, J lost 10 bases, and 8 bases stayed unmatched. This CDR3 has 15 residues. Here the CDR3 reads CASSLQVSGRAEQFF. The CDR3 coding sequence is TGTGCCAGCAGTTTACAAGTAAGCGGGAGGGCAGAGCAGTTCTTC.

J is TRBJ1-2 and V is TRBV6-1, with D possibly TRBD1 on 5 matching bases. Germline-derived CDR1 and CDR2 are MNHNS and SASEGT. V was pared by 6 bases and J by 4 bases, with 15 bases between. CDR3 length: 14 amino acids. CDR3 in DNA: TGTGCCAGCAGGCCCCCCGGGGACGGCTATGGCTACACCTTC. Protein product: CASRPPGDGYGYTF.

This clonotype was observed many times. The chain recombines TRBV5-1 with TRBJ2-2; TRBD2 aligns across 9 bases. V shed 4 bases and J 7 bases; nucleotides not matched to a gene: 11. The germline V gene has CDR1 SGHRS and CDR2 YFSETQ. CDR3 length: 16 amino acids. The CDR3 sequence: CASSASSAGGVGELFF. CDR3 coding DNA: TGCGCCAGCAGCGCATCTTCAGCGGGAGGCGTCGGGGAGCTGTTTTTT. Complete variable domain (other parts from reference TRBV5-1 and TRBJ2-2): KAGVTQTPRYLIKTRGQQVTLSCSPISGHRSVSWYQQTPGQGLQFLFEYFSETQRNKGNFPGRFSGRQFSNSRSEMNVSTLELGDSALYLCASSASSAGGVGELFFGEGSRLTVL.

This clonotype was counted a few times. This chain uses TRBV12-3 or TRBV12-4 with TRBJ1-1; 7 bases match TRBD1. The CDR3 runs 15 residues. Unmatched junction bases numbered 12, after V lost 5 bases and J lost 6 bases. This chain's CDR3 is CASSQNRGPLAEAFF. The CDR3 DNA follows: TGTGCCAGCAGTCAAAACAGGGGCCCCCTCGCTGAAGCTTTCTTT.

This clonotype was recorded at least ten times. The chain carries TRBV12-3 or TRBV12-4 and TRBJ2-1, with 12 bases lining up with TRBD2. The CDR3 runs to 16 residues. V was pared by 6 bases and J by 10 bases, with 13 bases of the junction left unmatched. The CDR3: CASSLPGLAGGREQFF. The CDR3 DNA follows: TGTGCCAGCAGCTTACCCGGGCTAGCGGGAGGGAGGGAGCAGTTCTTC.

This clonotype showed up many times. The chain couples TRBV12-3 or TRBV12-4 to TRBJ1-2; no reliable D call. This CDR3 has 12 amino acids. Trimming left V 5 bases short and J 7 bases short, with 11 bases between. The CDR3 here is CASSLGLGGYTF. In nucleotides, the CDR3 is TGTGCCAGCAGTCTCGGGCTGGGTGGCTACACCTTC.

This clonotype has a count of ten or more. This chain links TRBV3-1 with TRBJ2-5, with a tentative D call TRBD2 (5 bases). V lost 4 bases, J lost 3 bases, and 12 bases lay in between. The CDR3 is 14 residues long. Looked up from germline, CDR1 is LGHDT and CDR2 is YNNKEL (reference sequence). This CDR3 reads CASSRTGSEETQYF. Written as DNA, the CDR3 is TGTGCCAGCAGCCGGACGGGAAGTGAAGAGACCCAGTACTTC.

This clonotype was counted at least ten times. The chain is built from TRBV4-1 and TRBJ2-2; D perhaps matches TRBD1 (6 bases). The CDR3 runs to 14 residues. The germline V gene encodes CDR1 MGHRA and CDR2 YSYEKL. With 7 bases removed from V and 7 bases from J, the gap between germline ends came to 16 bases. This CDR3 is CASKPGERVGELFF. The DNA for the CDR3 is TGCGCCAGCAAACCAGGGGAGAGAGTCGGGGAGCTGTTTTTT.

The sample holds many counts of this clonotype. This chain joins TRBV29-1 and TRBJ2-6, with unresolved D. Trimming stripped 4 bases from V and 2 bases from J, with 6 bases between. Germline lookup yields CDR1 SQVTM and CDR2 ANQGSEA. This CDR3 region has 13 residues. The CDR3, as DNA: TGCAGCGTTGTTAGCCCTGGGGCCAACGTCCTGACTTTC. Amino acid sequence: CSVVSPGANVLTF.

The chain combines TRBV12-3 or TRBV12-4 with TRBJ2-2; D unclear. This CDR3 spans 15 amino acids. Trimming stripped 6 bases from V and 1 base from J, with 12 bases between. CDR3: CASRSGSLNTGELFF. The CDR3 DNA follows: TGTGCCAGCAGATCCGGGTCCCTGAACACCGGGGAGCTGTTTTTT.

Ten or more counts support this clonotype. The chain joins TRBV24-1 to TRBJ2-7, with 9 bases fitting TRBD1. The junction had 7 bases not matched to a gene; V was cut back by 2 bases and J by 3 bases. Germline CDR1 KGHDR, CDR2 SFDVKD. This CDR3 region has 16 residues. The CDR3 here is CATSDSGTGFHYEQYF. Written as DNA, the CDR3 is TGTGCCACCAGTGATTCCGGGACAGGGTTCCACTACGAGCAGTACTTC.

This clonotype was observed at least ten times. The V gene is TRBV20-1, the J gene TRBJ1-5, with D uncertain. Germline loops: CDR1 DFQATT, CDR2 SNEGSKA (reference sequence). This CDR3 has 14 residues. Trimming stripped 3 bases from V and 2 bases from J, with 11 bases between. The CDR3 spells CSASPRRGNQPQHF. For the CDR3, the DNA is TGCAGTGCTAGTCCCCGACGGGGCAATCAGCCCCAGCATTTT.

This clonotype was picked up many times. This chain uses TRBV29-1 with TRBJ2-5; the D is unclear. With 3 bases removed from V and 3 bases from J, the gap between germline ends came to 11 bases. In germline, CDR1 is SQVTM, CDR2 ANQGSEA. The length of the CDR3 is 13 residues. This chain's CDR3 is CSVDGQGKETQYF. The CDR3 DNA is TGCAGCGTTGACGGGCAAGGAAAAGAGACCCAGTACTTC.

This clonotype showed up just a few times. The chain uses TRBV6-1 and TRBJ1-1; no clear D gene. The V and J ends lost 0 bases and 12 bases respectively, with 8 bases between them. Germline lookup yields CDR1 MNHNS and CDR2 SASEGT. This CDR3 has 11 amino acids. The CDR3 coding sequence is TGTGCCAGCAGTGAAGCCTACTCGTCTTTCTTT. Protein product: CASSEAYSSFF.

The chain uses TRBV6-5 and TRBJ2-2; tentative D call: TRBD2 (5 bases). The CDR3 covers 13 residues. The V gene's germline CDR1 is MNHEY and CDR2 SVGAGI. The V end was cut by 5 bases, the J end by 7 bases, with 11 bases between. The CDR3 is CASSQLGGGELFF. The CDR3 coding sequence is TGTGCCAGCAGTCAACTAGGAGGCGGGGAGCTGTTTTTT.

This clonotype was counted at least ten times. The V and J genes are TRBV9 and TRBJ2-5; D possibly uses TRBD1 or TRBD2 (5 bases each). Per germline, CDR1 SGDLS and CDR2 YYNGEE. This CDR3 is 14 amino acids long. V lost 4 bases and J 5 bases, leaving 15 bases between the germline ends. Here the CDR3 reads CASSFGTRGETQYF. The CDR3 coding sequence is TGTGCCAGCAGCTTTGGGACCAGAGGGGAGACCCAGTACTTC.

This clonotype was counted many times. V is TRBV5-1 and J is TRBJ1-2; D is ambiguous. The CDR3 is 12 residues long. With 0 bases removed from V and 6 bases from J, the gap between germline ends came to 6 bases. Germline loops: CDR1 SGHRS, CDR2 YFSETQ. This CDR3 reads CASSLARDGYTF. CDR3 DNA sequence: TGCGCCAGCAGCTTGGCCCGGGATGGCTACACCTTC.

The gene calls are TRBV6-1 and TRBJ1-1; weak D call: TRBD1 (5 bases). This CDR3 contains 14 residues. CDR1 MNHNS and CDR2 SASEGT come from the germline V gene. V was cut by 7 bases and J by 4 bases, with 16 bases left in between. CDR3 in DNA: TGTGCCAGCATGAGACAGAACGAGGCCACTGAAGCTTTCTTT. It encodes CASMRQNEATEAFF.

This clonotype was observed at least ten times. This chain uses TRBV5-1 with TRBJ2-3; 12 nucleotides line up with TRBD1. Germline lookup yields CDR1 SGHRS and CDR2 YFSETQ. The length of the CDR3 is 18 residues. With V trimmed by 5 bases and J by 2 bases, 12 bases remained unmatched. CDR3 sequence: CASSSPPGQGAITDTQYF. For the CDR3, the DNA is TGCGCCAGCAGTTCGCCCCCGGGACAGGGGGCTATCACAGATACGCAGTATTTT.

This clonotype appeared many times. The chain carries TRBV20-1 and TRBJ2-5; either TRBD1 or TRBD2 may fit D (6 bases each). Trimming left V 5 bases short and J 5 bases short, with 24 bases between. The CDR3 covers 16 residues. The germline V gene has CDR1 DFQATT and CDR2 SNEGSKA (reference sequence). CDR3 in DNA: TGCAGTGCTCCTAGTCCCGGGGGCTGGAGTGGGGAGACCCAGTACTTC. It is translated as CSAPSPGGWSGETQYF.

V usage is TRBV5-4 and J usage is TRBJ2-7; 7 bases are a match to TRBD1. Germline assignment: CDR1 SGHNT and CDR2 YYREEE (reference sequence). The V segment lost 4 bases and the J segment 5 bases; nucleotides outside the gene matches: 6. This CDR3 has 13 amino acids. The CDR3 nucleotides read TGTGCCAGCAGCAAGGGACAGTTTGACGAGCAGTACGTC. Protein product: CASSKGQFDEQYV.